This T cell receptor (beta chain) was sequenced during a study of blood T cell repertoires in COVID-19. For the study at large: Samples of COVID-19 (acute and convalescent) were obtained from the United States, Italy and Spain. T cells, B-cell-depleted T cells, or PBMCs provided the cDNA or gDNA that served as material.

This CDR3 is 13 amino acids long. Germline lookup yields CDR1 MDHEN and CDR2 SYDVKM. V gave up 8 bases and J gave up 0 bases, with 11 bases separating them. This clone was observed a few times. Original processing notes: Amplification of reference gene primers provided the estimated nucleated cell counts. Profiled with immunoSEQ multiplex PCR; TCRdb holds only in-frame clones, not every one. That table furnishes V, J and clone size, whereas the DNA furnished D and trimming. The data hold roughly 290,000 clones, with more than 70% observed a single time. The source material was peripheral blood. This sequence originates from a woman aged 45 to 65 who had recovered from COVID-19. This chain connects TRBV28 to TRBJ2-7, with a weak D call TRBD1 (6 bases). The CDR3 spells CASEDSSSYEQYF. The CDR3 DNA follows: TGTGCCAGCGAGGACAGTAGCTCCTACGAGCAGTACTTC.